This T cell receptor (beta chain) is from a study of technical replicates of blood from several donors. The V and J ends lost 3 bases and 5 bases, in that order; junction bases with no gene match: 5. Germline V lookup: CDR1 SQVTM, CDR2 ANQGSEA. This CDR3 contains 13 residues. Using immunoSEQ multiplex PCR, the repertoire was profiled, and TCRdb retains in-frame clones only, with some absent. The sample shows about 75,000 clones, 95% to 98% of them seen only once. The chain employs TRBV29-1 and TRBJ2-7; TRBD1 matches 9 bases. The sequence was obtained from a human donor in good health. Material for sequencing was T cells isolated from PBMCs. CDR3 in amino acids: CSVEGQGAHEQYF. DNA of the CDR3: TGCAGCGTTGAGGGACAGGGTGCCCACGAGCAGTACTTC.